The rows below give T cell receptor beta chains drawn from one sample of a study of blood T cell repertoires in COVID-19. Assay: immunoSEQ multiplex PCR; the TCRdb copy retains only in-frame clones and omits some. The table has some 200,000 clones, about 92% seen once; the top ten hold under 1.5%. The specimen sequenced was peripheral blood. All receptors derive from a man aged 25 to 40 with acute or convalescent COVID-19. CDR3s leave out the opening cysteine and the closing phenylalanine or tryptophan.

J gene: TRBJ2-3; V gene: TRBV9; CDR3 protein: ASSGTGLAGAKYRDTQY
J gene: TRBJ2-3; V gene: TRBV3-1/TRBV3-2; CDR3 protein: ASSQFSADVHTDTQY
J gene: TRBJ2-7; V gene: TRBV28; CDR3 protein: ASSDRSKQY
J gene: TRBJ1-1; V gene: TRBV2; CDR3 protein: ASRRQGPDTEAF
J gene: TRBJ2-3; V gene: TRBV5-1; CDR3 protein: ASSLRVTGGADTQY
J gene: TRBJ2-5; V gene: TRBV12-3/TRBV12-4; CDR3 protein: ASSPGGETQY
J gene: TRBJ2-1; V gene: TRBV7-6; CDR3 protein: ASSLMEETYNEQF
J gene: TRBJ1-5; V gene: TRBV6-1; CDR3 protein: ASSEAGGVHQPQH
J gene: TRBJ2-1; V gene: TRBV6-1; CDR3 protein: ASSEFGADQSYNEQF
J gene: TRBJ2-7; V gene: TRBV20-1; CDR3 protein: SASSGSVAYEQY
J gene: TRBJ2-5; V gene: TRBV7-9; CDR3 protein: ASSLSGTQETQY
J gene: TRBJ2-6; V gene: TRBV12-5; CDR3 protein: ASGQRTGEFSGANVLT
J gene: TRBJ1-1; V gene: TRBV10-1; CDR3 protein: ASSGRRNAEAF
J gene: TRBJ2-2; V gene: TRBV9; CDR3 protein: ASSDSSTSPNTGELF
J gene: TRBJ1-2; V gene: TRBV28; CDR3 protein: ASSQSGGDGDGYT
J gene: TRBJ2-1; V gene: TRBV19; CDR3 protein: ASSIGTGLSRGQF
J gene: TRBJ2-1; V gene: TRBV28; CDR3 protein: ASRRDRGHEQF
J gene: TRBJ2-6; V gene: TRBV7-9; CDR3 protein: ASSLWAGGLSGANVLT
J gene: TRBJ1-2; V gene: TRBV19; CDR3 protein: ASSIYGDRFYGYT
J gene: TRBJ2-3; V gene: TRBV6-1; CDR3 protein: ASSERGSGRAETDTQY
J gene: TRBJ1-5; V gene: TRBV19; CDR3 protein: ASTHGGGVWRNQPQH
J gene: TRBJ1-4; V gene: TRBV6-5; CDR3 protein: ASRGSGTGGEKLF
J gene: TRBJ1-2; V gene: TRBV18; CDR3 protein: ASASGQGNLYGYT
J gene: TRBJ2-5; V gene: TRBV28; CDR3 protein: ASSSAGGPRETQY
J gene: TRBJ1-1; V gene: TRBV7-2; CDR3 protein: ASSSVGRRGTEAF
J gene: TRBJ2-5; V gene: TRBV3-1/TRBV3-2; CDR3 protein: ASSHGLGQEETQY
J gene: TRBJ1-1; V gene: TRBV30; CDR3 protein: AWSVGRPRDTEAF
J gene: TRBJ1-4; V gene: TRBV27; CDR3 protein: ASSSRGGGKLF
J gene: TRBJ1-5; V gene: TRBV7-2; CDR3 protein: ASSNYNQPQH
J gene: TRBJ1-1; V gene: TRBV28; CDR3 protein: ASKINTEAF
J gene: TRBJ2-5; V gene: TRBV4-1; CDR3 protein: ASSLRTGSEETQY
J gene: TRBJ1-2; V gene: TRBV6-5; CDR3 protein: ASSQLTGGSGYT
J gene: TRBJ2-2; V gene: TRBV14; CDR3 protein: ASSPLDGLYTGELF
J gene: TRBJ2-7; V gene: TRBV3-1/TRBV3-2; CDR3 protein: ASSQVRTGRYEQY
J gene: TRBJ2-5; V gene: TRBV5-1; CDR3 protein: ASSLAVAGARETQY
J gene: TRBJ1-2; V gene: TRBV28; CDR3 protein: ASSFTGLNYGYT
J gene: TRBJ2-1; V gene: TRBV28; CDR3 protein: ASSFRGRSNEQF
J gene: TRBJ2-1; V gene: TRBV7-3; CDR3 protein: ASSLGGGEQF
J gene: TRBJ2-7; V gene: TRBV14; CDR3 protein: ASSREDTMRYEQY